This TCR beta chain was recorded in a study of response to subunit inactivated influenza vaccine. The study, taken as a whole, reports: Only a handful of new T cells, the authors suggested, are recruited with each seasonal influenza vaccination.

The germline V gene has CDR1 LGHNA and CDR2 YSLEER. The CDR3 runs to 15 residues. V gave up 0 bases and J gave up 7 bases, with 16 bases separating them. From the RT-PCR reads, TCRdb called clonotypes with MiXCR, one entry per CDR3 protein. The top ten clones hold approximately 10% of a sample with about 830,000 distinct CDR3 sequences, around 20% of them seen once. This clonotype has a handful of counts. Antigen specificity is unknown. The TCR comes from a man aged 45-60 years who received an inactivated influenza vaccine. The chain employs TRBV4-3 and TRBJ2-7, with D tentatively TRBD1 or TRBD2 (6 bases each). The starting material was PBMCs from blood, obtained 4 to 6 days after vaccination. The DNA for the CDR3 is TGCGCCAGCAGCCAAGATCGGGGGCTTGTGCGGGAGCAGTACTTC. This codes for CASSQDRGLVREQYF.